The rows below give T cell receptor beta chains drawn from one sample of a study of spatial heterogeneity in lung cancer. MiXCR, applied by TCRdb to the 5' RACE reads, yields one record per CDR3 protein. The sample has 20,000 to 25,000 distinct CDR3 sequences, around 10% seen once. The sequencing here drew on PBMCs, taken at follow-up. The origin of the receptors is a male donor with early-stage non-small cell lung cancer. Both conserved end residues are part of each CDR3. A D gene is named only where the DNA matches it firmly. Size tells how often a clone was seen (once, few, many) or the class of an expanded clone, and some rows leave it out.

j_gene: TRBJ2-2; v_gene: TRBV28; d_gene: .; abundance: .; CDR3aa: CASRPGHNTGELFF; CDR3nt: TGTGCCAGCAGGCCTGGACACAACACCGGGGAGCTGTTTTTT
j_gene: TRBJ1-5; v_gene: TRBV6-6; d_gene: .; abundance: many; CDR3aa: CASSYSLGDQPQHF; CDR3nt: TGTGCCAGCAGTTACTCATTAGGGGATCAGCCCCAGCATTTT
j_gene: TRBJ2-3; v_gene: TRBV12-3/TRBV12-4; d_gene: .; abundance: .; CDR3aa: CASSSNPGPGADTQYF; CDR3nt: TGTGCCAGCAGTTCCAACCCGGGACCGGGGGCGGATACGCAGTATTTT
j_gene: TRBJ2-3; v_gene: TRBV4-3; d_gene: .; abundance: few; CDR3aa: CASSQELVDTQYF; CDR3nt: TGCGCCAGCAGCCAAGAACTGGTAGATACGCAGTATTTT
j_gene: TRBJ1-1; v_gene: TRBV5-1; d_gene: .; abundance: many; CDR3aa: CASRSGEPNTEAFF; CDR3nt: TGCGCCAGCAGATCGGGCGAACCGAACACTGAAGCTTTCTTT
j_gene: TRBJ2-1; v_gene: TRBV12-3/TRBV12-4; d_gene: .; abundance: many; CDR3aa: CASSFSGWGSYNEQFF; CDR3nt: TGTGCCAGCAGTTTTTCGGGGTGGGGGTCCTACAATGAGCAGTTCTTC
j_gene: TRBJ2-5; v_gene: TRBV12-3/TRBV12-4; d_gene: .; abundance: many; CDR3aa: CASRGDLTQYF; CDR3nt: TGTGCCAGCAGGGGGGACCTGACCCAGTACTTC
j_gene: TRBJ1-2; v_gene: TRBV9; d_gene: .; abundance: .; CDR3aa: CASSPRVRGYTF; CDR3nt: TGTGCCAGCAGCCCCAGGGTTCGTGGCTACACCTTC
j_gene: TRBJ1-2; v_gene: TRBV27; d_gene: .; abundance: many; CDR3aa: CASSPDRYYGYTF; CDR3nt: TGTGCCAGCAGTCCCGACAGGTACTATGGCTACACCTTC
j_gene: TRBJ2-2; v_gene: TRBV4-3; d_gene: TRBD2; abundance: few; CDR3aa: CASSQELAREGSGELFF; CDR3nt: TGCGCCAGCAGCCAAGAGTTGGCGAGGGAGGGATCCGGGGAGCTGTTTTTT